This T cell receptor (beta chain) was captured in a study of Graves' ophthalmopathy and Graves' hyperthyroidism. The germline V gene encodes CDR1 MNHGY and CDR2 SAAAGT. CDR3 length: 14 amino acids. With V trimmed by 5 bases and J by 6 bases, 7 bases remained unmatched. RNA transcripts served as template for amplifying TCR beta CDR3 sequences. The workflow started with a first-round RT-PCR run with HTBI primers and then moved on to a second-round multiplex PCR. TCRdb processed the multiplex PCR reads anew with MiXCR; each CDR3 protein has one entry. This table has roughly 300,000 distinct CDR3 sequences, 15% to 20% appearing once.

Material: peripheral blood. The chain carries TRBV6-8 and TRBJ1-5; 7 bases line up with TRBD1. The TCR originated in an adult man with Graves' ophthalmopathy. CDR3 sequence reads: CASSDRALGQPQHF. The CDR3 DNA is TGTGCCAGCAGTGACAGGGCCCTCGGTCAGCCCCAGCATTTT.